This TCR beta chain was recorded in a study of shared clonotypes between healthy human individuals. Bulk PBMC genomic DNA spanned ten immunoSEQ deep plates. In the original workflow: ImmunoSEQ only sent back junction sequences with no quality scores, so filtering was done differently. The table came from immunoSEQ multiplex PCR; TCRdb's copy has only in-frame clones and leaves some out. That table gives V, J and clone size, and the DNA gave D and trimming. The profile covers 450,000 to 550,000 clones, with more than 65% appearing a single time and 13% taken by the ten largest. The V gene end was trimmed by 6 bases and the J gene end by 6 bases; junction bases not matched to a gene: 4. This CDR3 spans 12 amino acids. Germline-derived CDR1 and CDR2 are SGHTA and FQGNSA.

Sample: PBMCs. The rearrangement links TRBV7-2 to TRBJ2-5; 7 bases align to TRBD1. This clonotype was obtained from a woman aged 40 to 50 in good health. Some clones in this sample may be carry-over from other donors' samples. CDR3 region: CASRGGVKTQYF. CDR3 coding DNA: TGTGCCAGCAGAGGGGGCGTAAAGACCCAGTACTTC.